This T cell receptor beta chain comes out of a study of monozygotic twins with inflammatory bowel disease. Notes on the study in general: IBD patients, compared with healthy twins, shared fewer clonotypes with others (especially with disease activity).

Reprocessing the 5' RACE reads, TCRdb reports a single entry for every CDR3 protein and omits DNA. The record lists tens of thousands of distinct CDR3 sequences, of which the ten most abundant hold 6% to 9.5%. Remarks on this clonotype: The antigen is not known.

Germline CDR1 reads SGHAT; CDR2 reads FQNNGV. This CDR3 is built from 16 residues. The source of this sequence is a human donor with ulcerative colitis or Crohn's disease, or a healthy co-twin of an affected twin (not recorded which). This rearrangement joins TRBV11-2 to TRBJ2-3; TCRdb designates TRBD2, a call that cannot be tested without DNA. Specimen: blood. The CDR3 reads CASSFTAGGHTDTQYF.